This T cell receptor (beta chain) was sequenced during a study of T cell responses to AZD1222 COVID-19 vaccine. With respect to this clone: Its antigen is undetermined.

V lost 1 base and J 12 bases, leaving 15 bases between the germline ends. This CDR3 has 13 residues. The germline V gene encodes CDR1 KGHDR and CDR2 SFDVKD. Second-dose intervals near 4 or 12 weeks were combined. Study outcomes and limitations: Reportedly, close to half of spike-specific TCRs are directed against unmutated variant regions. White British donors predominated, females outnumbered males, and clonal diversity was possibly underestimated. Spike-wide coverage was observed for vaccine-associated CD4 TCRs, with dominant responses at 160-218 and 743-854.

The method was immunoSEQ multiplex PCR; TCRdb's version includes in-frame clones alone and lacks a portion of them. The table records 90,000 to 150,000 clones, about nine tenths of them present only once. The chain recombines TRBV24-1 with TRBJ2-7, with D possibly being TRBD2 (5 bases). This TCR came from an adult who received the AZD1222 COVID-19 vaccine. The starting material was peripheral blood, obtained 28 days after the second AZD1222 dose. The CDR3 reads CATSDFSGRGMYF. CDR3 nucleotides: TGTGCCACCAGTGATTTTTCGGGGAGAGGAATGTACTTC.